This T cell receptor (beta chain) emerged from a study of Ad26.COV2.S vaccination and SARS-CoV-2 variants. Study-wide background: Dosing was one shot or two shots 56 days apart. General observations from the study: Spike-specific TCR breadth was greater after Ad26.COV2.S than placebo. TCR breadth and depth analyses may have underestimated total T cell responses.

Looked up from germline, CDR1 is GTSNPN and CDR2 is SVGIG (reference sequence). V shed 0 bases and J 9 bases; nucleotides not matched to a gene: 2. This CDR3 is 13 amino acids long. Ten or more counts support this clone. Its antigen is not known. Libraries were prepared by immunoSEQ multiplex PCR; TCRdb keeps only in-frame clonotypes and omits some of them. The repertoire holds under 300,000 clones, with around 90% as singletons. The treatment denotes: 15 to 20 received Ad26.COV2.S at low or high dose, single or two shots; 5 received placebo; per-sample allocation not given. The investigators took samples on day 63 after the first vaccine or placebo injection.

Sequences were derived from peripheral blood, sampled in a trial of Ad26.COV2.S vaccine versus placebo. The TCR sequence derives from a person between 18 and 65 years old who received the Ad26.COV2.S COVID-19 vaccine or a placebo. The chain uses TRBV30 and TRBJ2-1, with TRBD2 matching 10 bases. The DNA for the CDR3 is TGTGCCTGGAGTGTAAGACTAGCGGGTGAGCAGTTCTTC. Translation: CAWSVRLAGEQFF.